This is a list of T cell receptor beta chains from one sample in a study of cytomegalovirus exposure and HLA in healthy donors. TCRdb's copy holds only in-frame clones and misses some; the assay was immunoSEQ multiplex PCR. The top ten hold around 1.5% of the sample, which has fewer than 250,000 clones, about 85% seen once. The sequenced material came from PBMCs. Receptor source: a woman aged 45-65 years in good health and CMV-seronegative. Both conserved end residues are part of each CDR3. Each record gives: clone size, V gene, J gene, D gene, CDR3 protein, CDR3 DNA. The D gene is left open where the match is weak. Some rows have no size entry. The others give once, few or many, or a class for an expanded clone.

>NA|TRBV18|TRBJ1-5|TRBD1
CASSPGQEGTIQPQHF
TGTGCCAGCTCACCCGGACAGGAAGGGACAATTCAGCCCCAGCATTTT
>NA|TRBV28|TRBJ1-1|NA
CASSSPRGGLNTEAFF
TGTGCCAGCAGTTCCCCCCGGGGGGGATTGAACACTGAAGCTTTCTTT
>NA|TRBV7-2|TRBJ2-5|NA
CASSSFETQYF
TGTGCCAGCAGCTCCTTCGAGACCCAGTACTTC
>NA|TRBV30|TRBJ1-4|TRBD1
CAWSQGAFGEKLFF
TGTGCCTGGAGCCAGGGGGCCTTTGGTGAAAAACTGTTTTTT
>few|TRBV4-3|TRBJ2-7|TRBD1
CASPLGQGPEQYF
TGCGCCAGCCCCCTGGGACAGGGTCCCGAGCAGTACTTC
>NA|TRBV29-1|TRBJ2-3|TRBD1
CSVRWDRATDTQYF
TGCAGCGTTCGTTGGGACAGGGCGACAGATACGCAGTATTTT
>few|TRBV5-6|TRBJ1-2|TRBD1
CASSQTTGDNYGYTF
TGTGCCAGCAGCCAGACGACAGGGGATAACTATGGCTACACCTTC
>NA|TRBV29-1|TRBJ2-2|NA
CSVARNTGELFF
TGCAGCGTCGCGCGGAACACCGGGGAGCTGTTTTTT
>few|TRBV4-1|TRBJ1-2|NA
CASSHGGDRIAYGYTF
TGCGCCAGCAGCCACGGAGGGGACCGCATCGCCTATGGCTACACCTTC
>NA|TRBV21-1|TRBJ2-5|NA
CASSKRSLQETQYF
TGTGCCAGCAGCAAGAGGTCCCTCCAAGAGACCCAGTACTTC
>NA|TRBV6-5|TRBJ1-1|NA
CASNRIPAAEAFF
TGTGCCAGCAACAGGATCCCTGCGGCTGAAGCTTTCTTT
>NA|TRBV27|TRBJ1-6|NA
CASSPKSRGSYNSPLHF
TGTGCCAGCAGTCCTAAATCTAGGGGGTCCTATAATTCACCCCTCCACTTT
>once|TRBV25-1|TRBJ1-2|TRBD1
CASSDTGTGRSNYGYTF
TGTGCCAGCAGTGATACCGGGACAGGCAGATCAAACTATGGCTACACCTTC
>NA|TRBV5-1|TRBJ1-3|NA
CASSLAKGPWAGNTIYF
TGCGCCAGCAGCTTGGCCAAGGGGCCTTGGGCTGGAAACACCATATATTTT
>NA|TRBV18|TRBJ1-4|NA
CASSTVEWEKLFF
TGTGCCAGCTCCACCGTTGAGTGGGAAAAACTGTTTTTT
>NA|TRBV27|TRBJ1-1|NA
CASSLSNQGMGTEAFF
TGTGCCAGCAGTTTATCGAACCAGGGGATGGGGACTGAAGCTTTCTTT
>NA|TRBV5-4|TRBJ2-7|TRBD1
CASSLGGQGSYEQYF
TGTGCCAGCAGCTTGGGAGGACAGGGATCCTACGAGCAGTACTTC
>once|TRBV4-3|TRBJ2-1|NA
CASSQEIRSSYNEQFF
TGCGCCAGCAGCCAAGAAATTCGGAGCTCCTACAATGAGCAGTTCTTC
>NA|TRBV5-1|TRBJ2-5|NA
CASSPRRQETQYF
TGCGCCAGCAGCCCGCGGCGGCAAGAGACCCAGTACTTC
>NA|TRBV6-5|TRBJ1-1|NA
CASQVNTEAFF
TGTGCCAGCCAGGTGAACACTGAAGCTTTCTTT
>NA|TRBV4-1|TRBJ2-4|TRBD2
CASSQEGGFAKNIQYF
TGCGCCAGCAGCCAAGAGGGAGGGTTCGCCAAAAACATTCAGTACTTC
>NA|TRBV4-1|TRBJ2-7|TRBD1
CASSQDPGTEKPYEQYF
TGCGCCAGCAGCCAAGACCCGGGGACAGAGAAACCCTACGAGCAGTACTTC
>NA|TRBV6-1|TRBJ1-1|TRBD1
CASSEEQGFTEAFF
TGTGCCAGCAGTGAAGAACAGGGGTTCACTGAAGCTTTCTTT
>NA|TRBV28|TRBJ1-1|NA
CASSLQGEGTEAFF
TGTGCCAGCAGTTTACAGGGTGAAGGCACTGAAGCTTTCTTT
>NA|TRBV19|TRBJ2-2|NA
CASSIGGQVNTGELFF
TGTGCCAGTAGTATAGGAGGGCAGGTGAACACCGGGGAGCTGTTTTTT
>NA|TRBV7-8|TRBJ1-6|NA
CASSTEFLPLHF
TGTGCCAGCAGCACCGAGTTCCTACCCCTCCACTTT
>NA|TRBV28|TRBJ1-4|TRBD1
CASSGQVEKLFF
TGTGCCAGCTCGGGACAGGTTGAAAAACTGTTTTTT
>NA|TRBV15|TRBJ2-7|NA
CATSRDDSISYEQYF
TGTGCCACCAGCAGAGATGACTCCATCTCCTACGAGCAGTACTTC
>NA|TRBV6-8|TRBJ2-1|NA
CASSYFKVPEDNEQFF
TGTGCCAGCAGTTACTTCAAGGTACCCGAGGACAATGAGCAGTTCTTC
>NA|TRBV19|TRBJ1-2|NA
CASTREGGRGLFNYGYTF
TGTGCCAGTACCAGGGAGGGAGGTCGGGGATTATTTAACTATGGCTACACCTTC
>NA|TRBV4-3|TRBJ2-1|NA
CASSQEARAAYNEQFF
TGCGCCAGCAGCCAAGAAGCCAGGGCGGCCTACAATGAGCAGTTCTTC
>NA|TRBV7-8|TRBJ1-5|NA
CASSFTGVSNQPQHF
TGTGCCAGCAGTTTTACAGGAGTAAGCAATCAGCCCCAGCATTTT
>NA|TRBV19|TRBJ1-5|TRBD1
CASSWTGKGNQPQHF
TGTGCCAGTAGTTGGACAGGGAAAGGAAATCAGCCCCAGCATTTT
>NA|TRBV18|TRBJ1-5|NA
CASSPARQQPQHF
TGTGCCAGCTCACCAGCGAGACAACAGCCCCAGCATTTT
>NA|TRBV7-3|TRBJ2-7|TRBD2
CASSLGGSYDEQYF
TGTGCCAGCAGCTTAGGCGGGAGTTACGACGAGCAGTACTTC
>NA|TRBV6-5|TRBJ2-1|NA
CASRPPGTYNEQFF
TGTGCCAGCAGACCCCCGGGGACCTACAATGAGCAGTTCTTC
>NA|TRBV5-1|TRBJ2-5|TRBD1
CASSHQGAGGGETQYF
TGCGCCAGCAGCCATCAGGGGGCGGGCGGTGGAGAGACCCAGTACTTC
>NA|TRBV18|TRBJ2-5|TRBD1
CASSWTDAFDRGRETQYF
TGTGCCAGCTCATGGACAGACGCCTTTGACAGGGGGCGGGAGACCCAGTACTTC
>NA|TRBV7-3|TRBJ2-3|TRBD2
CASSRTSGPIHTQYF
TGTGCCAGCAGCCGGACTAGCGGGCCTATCCATACGCAGTATTTT
>NA|TRBV2|TRBJ1-6|TRBD1
CASSESGTEWNSPLHF
TGTGCCAGCAGTGAATCGGGGACAGAGTGGAATTCACCCCTCCACTTT
>NA|TRBV6-1|TRBJ2-3|TRBD2
CASSEEKRGARTDTQYF
TGTGCCAGCAGTGAGGAAAAGCGGGGGGCTCGCACAGATACGCAGTATTTT
>once|TRBV6-5|TRBJ2-7|NA
CASSYKDSPYEQYF
TGTGCCAGCAGTTACAAGGACAGTCCCTACGAGCAGTACTTC
>NA|TRBV7-2|TRBJ1-2|NA
CASSPQVALNYGYTF
TGTGCCAGCAGCCCCCAAGTGGCTCTTAACTATGGCTACACCTTC
>NA|TRBV9|TRBJ2-1|TRBD2
CASTQREGSASSYNEQFF
TGTGCCAGCACCCAAAGGGAGGGCTCCGCAAGCTCCTACAATGAGCAGTTCTTC
>NA|TRBV5-1|TRBJ2-3|NA
CASGLAGTDTQYF
TGCGCCAGCGGCCTAGCAGGCACAGATACGCAGTATTTT
>NA|TRBV29-1|TRBJ2-7|TRBD1
CSVTPLEGQGAVYEQYF
TGCAGCGTTACTCCCTTAGAGGGACAGGGGGCAGTTTACGAGCAGTACTTC
>NA|TRBV7-6|TRBJ1-3|NA
CASSSSILLYF
TGTGCCAGCAGCTCCTCTATCCTGCTTTATTTT
>NA|TRBV7-8|TRBJ2-7|TRBD1
CASSQDRDGEQYF
TGTGCCAGCAGCCAAGACAGGGACGGCGAGCAGTACTTC
>few|TRBV7-6|TRBJ1-2|TRBD1
CASSPLGAGGNRHGYTF
TGTGCCAGCAGCCCCCTGGGGGCAGGGGGCAATAGGCATGGCTACACCTTC
>NA|TRBV28|TRBJ1-2|NA
CASSLSVSFTGHGYTF
TGTGCCAGCAGTTTATCAGTTTCGTTCACAGGGCACGGCTACACCTTC
>NA|TRBV27|TRBJ1-1|NA
CASSLGPNTEAFF
TGTGCCAGCAGTTTAGGGCCCAACACTGAAGCTTTCTTT
>NA|TRBV6-5|TRBJ2-2|NA
CASGINTGELFF
TGTGCCAGCGGCATCAACACCGGGGAGCTGTTTTTT
>NA|TRBV9|TRBJ2-1|NA
CASSVGTVSYNEQFF
TGTGCCAGCAGCGTAGGAACGGTCTCCTACAATGAGCAGTTCTTC
>NA|TRBV6-1|TRBJ2-1|TRBD2
CASSEREKLAGGSEQFF
TGTGCCAGCAGTGAACGGGAGAAGCTAGCGGGCGGGAGTGAGCAGTTCTTC
>once|TRBV18|TRBJ1-1|NA
CASSPREVLGSEAFF
TGTGCCAGCTCACCGCGGGAAGTTCTTGGGTCTGAAGCTTTCTTT
>NA|TRBV19|TRBJ1-3|NA
CASSSRATGGNTIYF
TGTGCCAGTAGTTCCCGGGCCACGGGGGGAAACACCATATATTTT
>NA|TRBV11-2|TRBJ2-3|TRBD2
CASSLTSGGRTDTQYF
TGTGCCAGCAGCTTAACTTCGGGCGGGAGGACAGATACGCAGTATTTT
>NA|TRBV7-3|TRBJ2-6|NA
CASSLSAGTGANVLTF
TGTGCCAGCAGCTTAAGTGCGGGGACCGGGGCCAACGTCCTGACTTTC
>NA|TRBV5-1|TRBJ2-2|NA
CASSSGTGTNTGELFF
TGCGCCAGCAGCAGCGGCACGGGAACGAACACCGGGGAGCTGTTTTTT